This T cell receptor (beta chain) comes out of a study of cytomegalovirus exposure and HLA in healthy donors. The V end lost 1 base, the J end lost 7 bases, and 19 bases lay between the germline ends. The germline V gene encodes CDR1 SNHLY and CDR2 FYNNEI. This CDR3 has 16 amino acids. About this clone itself: Its antigen remains unknown.

A multiplex PCR was run with 60 Vbeta primers and 13 Jbeta primers. Only in-frame clones appear in the TCRdb table, and some are missing; sequencing was by immunoSEQ multiplex PCR. The sample lists more than 95,000 clones, roughly 79% occurring once. Overall study results and limits: Being productive about 87% or about 30% of the time was typical of most TCR beta V segments in an earlier analysis. CMV serostatus was the sole immune exposure information available. In a later analysis, compared with equally common non-associated chains, HLA-associated beta chains were more expanded.

This chain uses TRBV2 with TRBJ2-5; TRBD2 might be the D (5 bases). Sequenced sample: PBMCs. This TCR was recovered from a man in his forties in good health and CMV-seronegative. CDR3 protein: CASSEEATTVPGTQYF. The CDR3 DNA follows: TGTGCCAGCAGTGAAGAAGCGACTACCGTCCCGGGGACCCAGTACTTC. Supplemented by reference TRBV2 and TRBJ2-5, the full variable domain reads EPEVTQTPSHQVTQMGQEVILRCVPISNHLYFYWYRQILGQKVEFLVSFYNNEISEKSEIFDDQFSVERPDGSNFTLKIRSTKLEDSAMYFCASSEEATTVPGTQYFGPGTRLLVL.